One and the same sample provided the 9 T cell receptor beta chains below, sequenced in a study of monozygotic twins with inflammatory bowel disease. TCRdb re-called the 5' RACE reads; every CDR3 protein appears as one record, without DNA. Recorded for this sample: fewer than 450,000 distinct CDR3 sequences. Sequenced material: blood. The receptors were gathered from a human donor with ulcerative colitis or Crohn's disease, or a healthy co-twin of an affected twin (not recorded which).

J is TRBJ2-2 and V is TRBV5-1; with no DNA, the TCRdb D assignment of TRBD2 cannot be verified. This CDR3 has 16 amino acids. Germline CDR1 SGHRS, CDR2 YFSETQ. CDR3 sequence: CASSLASGENTGELFF.

The chain uses TRBV27 and TRBJ2-3; TCRdb's D call of TRBD1 is untestable without DNA. CDR3 length: 15 amino acids. CDR1 and CDR2 (germline): MNHEY, SMNVEV (reference sequence). The CDR3 protein is CASSTGQGAFRTQYF.

The V call is TRBV9, the J call TRBJ2-7; lacking DNA, the TRBD1 call made by TCRdb goes unchecked. The CDR3 is 15 residues long. CDR1 and CDR2 from the germline V gene are SGDLS and YYNGEE. The CDR3 protein is CASSAGQPLYYEQYF.

J is TRBJ2-1 and V is TRBV5-1. Germline V gives CDR1 SGHRS, CDR2 YFSETQ. The CDR3 is made up of 13 amino acids. CDR3 in amino acids: CASSLAENNEQFF.

This sequence joins TRBV7-3 and TRBJ2-3. Germline CDR1 and CDR2: SGHTA and FQGTGA. This CDR3 spans 14 amino acids. CDR3 loop: CASSLGSSTDTQYF.

This chain uses TRBV6-2 or TRBV6-3 with TRBJ2-5; the D gene TCRdb calls, TRBD1, cannot be checked with no DNA. The CDR3 has 15 amino acids. Germline lookup yields CDR1 MNHEY and CDR2 SVGEGT. The CDR3: CASSAYRESQETQYF.

The chain carries TRBV3-1 and TRBJ2-1; TCRdb lists TRBD1, though no DNA is available to test this call. Germline CDR1 LGHDT, CDR2 YNNKEL (reference sequence). The CDR3 runs 13 residues. The CDR3 region is CASSLRQKGEQFF.

V gene TRBV5-1 combines with J gene TRBJ1-1; TCRdb indicates TRBD1, and absent DNA this call remains unverified. The CDR3 loop spans 13 amino acids. Germline CDR1 is SGHRS and CDR2 is YFSETQ. This chain's CDR3 is CASSLDEGTEAFF.

The rearrangement links TRBV5-1 to TRBJ1-5; TCRdb gives TRBD1 as the D gene, but with no DNA this cannot be confirmed. Looked up from germline, CDR1 is SGHRS and CDR2 is YFSETQ. The CDR3 consists of 14 residues. This chain's CDR3 is CASSLEGGNQPQHF.